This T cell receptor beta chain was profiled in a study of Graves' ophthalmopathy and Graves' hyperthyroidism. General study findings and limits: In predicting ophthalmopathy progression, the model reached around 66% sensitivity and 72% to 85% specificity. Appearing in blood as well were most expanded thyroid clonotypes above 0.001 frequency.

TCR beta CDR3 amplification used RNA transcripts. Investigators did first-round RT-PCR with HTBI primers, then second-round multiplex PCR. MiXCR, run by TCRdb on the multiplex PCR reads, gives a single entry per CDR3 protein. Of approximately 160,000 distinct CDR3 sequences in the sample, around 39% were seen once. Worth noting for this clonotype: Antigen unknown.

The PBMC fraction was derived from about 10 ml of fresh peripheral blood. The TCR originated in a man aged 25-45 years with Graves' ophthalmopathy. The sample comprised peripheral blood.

CDR3 protein: CASSYEDGVGTQYF. The CDR3 DNA follows: TGTGCCAGCAGTTATGAAGACGGGGTGGGGACCCAGTACTTC. This rearrangement joins TRBV28 to TRBJ2-5; D is possibly TRBD2 (5 bases). This CDR3 comprises 14 residues. V was pared by 4 bases and J by 7 bases, with 16 bases between. Germline V gene lookup returns CDR1 MDHEN and CDR2 SYDVKM.